Listed below are T cell receptor beta chains from one sample, sequenced in a study of resident and recirculating memory T cells in vitiligo. The data were produced by immunoSEQ multiplex PCR, yet TCRdb's version contains in-frame clones alone and is incomplete. The table records tens of thousands of clones, 91% of them present only once. What was sequenced was blood. Source of these receptors: a male donor with vitiligo. CDR3s include the opening cysteine and the closing phenylalanine or tryptophan. Fields, in order: clone size, V gene, J gene, D gene, CDR3 protein, CDR3 DNA. The D gene is left open where the match is weak. Not every row has a clone size; where given, it reads once, few, many or a size class.

size: .
V: TRBV2
J: TRBJ1-2
D: .
CDR3: CASSEGLHGYGYTF
DNA: TGTGCCAGCAGTGAGGGCCTTCACGGCTATGGCTACACCTTC

size: .
V: TRBV2
J: TRBJ1-5
D: .
CDR3: CASSRLESNQPQHF
DNA: TGTGCCAGCAGCCGACTAGAAAGCAATCAGCCCCAGCATTTT

size: .
V: TRBV7-7
J: TRBJ2-5
D: TRBD1
CDR3: CASSSGQGGETQYF
DNA: TGTGCCAGCAGTTCCGGACAGGGTGGCGAGACCCAGTACTTC

size: .
V: TRBV5-1
J: TRBJ2-3
D: .
CDR3: CASSLFAGAGTDTQYF
DNA: TGCGCCAGCAGCTTGTTCGCGGGGGCCGGCACAGATACGCAGTATTTT

size: .
V: TRBV2
J: TRBJ1-4
D: .
CDR3: CASSAPGAGEKLFF
DNA: TGTGCCAGCAGTGCACCCGGGGCGGGAGAAAAACTGTTTTTT

size: .
V: TRBV5-5
J: TRBJ1-5
D: TRBD1
CDR3: CASSPSGGSWGQPQHF
DNA: TGTGCCAGCAGCCCGTCAGGGGGCTCATGGGGTCAGCCCCAGCATTTT

size: few
V: TRBV27
J: TRBJ2-7
D: .
CDR3: CASRRGYEQYF
DNA: TGTGCCAGCAGGAGGGGGTACGAGCAGTACTTC

size: .
V: TRBV7-2
J: TRBJ1-1
D: .
CDR3: CASSLRSIPTEAFF
DNA: TGTGCCAGCAGCCTCCGGAGCATTCCCACTGAAGCTTTCTTT

size: .
V: TRBV29-1
J: TRBJ2-7
D: .
CDR3: CSVGGATGGDEQYF
DNA: TGCAGCGTGGGGGGGGCTACAGGGGGAGACGAGCAGTACTTC

size: .
V: TRBV15
J: TRBJ1-5
D: TRBD1
CDR3: CATSGLFRDRPHNQPQHF
DNA: TGTGCCACCAGCGGTCTCTTCCGGGACAGGCCCCACAATCAGCCCCAGCATTTT

size: .
V: TRBV5-6
J: TRBJ2-3
D: TRBD1
CDR3: CASSTGQGAPDTQYF
DNA: TGTGCCAGCAGCACCGGACAGGGGGCGCCAGATACGCAGTATTTT

size: .
V: TRBV7-2
J: TRBJ1-2
D: .
CDR3: CASSHYLTGGNGYTF
DNA: TGTGCCAGCAGCCATTATCTCACAGGCGGAAATGGCTACACCTTC

size: .
V: TRBV7-2
J: TRBJ2-5
D: .
CDR3: CASSFSETQYF
DNA: TGTGCCAGCAGCTTTTCGGAGACCCAGTACTTC

size: .
V: TRBV19
J: TRBJ1-6
D: .
CDR3: CASSITPADNSPLHF
DNA: TGTGCCAGTAGTATTACGCCGGCGGATAATTCACCCCTCCACTTT

size: .
V: TRBV4-1
J: TRBJ2-1
D: TRBD2
CDR3: CASSFREDAREQFF
DNA: TGCGCCAGCAGCTTCCGGGAGGACGCCCGGGAGCAGTTCTTC

size: .
V: TRBV5-1
J: TRBJ2-7
D: .
CDR3: CASSPTGVLYEQYF
DNA: TGCGCCAGCAGCCCGACGGGGGTTCTCTACGAGCAGTACTTC

size: .
V: TRBV7-2
J: TRBJ2-7
D: TRBD2
CDR3: CASSQSGGLREQYF
DNA: TGTGCCAGCAGCCAATCCGGGGGGTTGAGGGAGCAGTACTTC

size: once
V: TRBV5-1
J: TRBJ2-1
D: TRBD2
CDR3: CASRLTSGGNEQFF
DNA: TGCGCCAGCAGACTCACTAGCGGGGGTAATGAGCAGTTCTTC

size: .
V: TRBV19
J: TRBJ1-6
D: .
CDR3: CASREDNSPLHF
DNA: TGTGCCAGCAGGGAGGATAATTCACCCCTCCACTTT

size: .
V: TRBV19
J: TRBJ2-7
D: TRBD2
CDR3: CASSPSGGGYEQYF
DNA: TGTGCCAGTAGTCCTAGCGGGGGGGGCTACGAGCAGTACTTC

size: .
V: TRBV10-3
J: TRBJ2-5
D: .
CDR3: CASSDRRGEIQYF
DNA: TGTGCCAGTTCGGACAGGAGGGGGGAGATCCAGTACTTC

size: .
V: TRBV7-3
J: TRBJ1-6
D: TRBD1
CDR3: CASSAQGDSPLHF
DNA: TGTGCCAGCAGCGCACAGGGGGATTCACCCCTCCACTTT

size: .
V: TRBV28
J: TRBJ2-2
D: .
CDR3: CASRGFRQPNTGELFF
DNA: TGTGCCAGCAGGGGATTCAGACAGCCGAACACCGGGGAGCTGTTTTTT

size: .
V: TRBV18
J: TRBJ2-1
D: TRBD1
CDR3: CASSPKAYPGQHYNEQFF
DNA: TGTGCCAGCTCACCAAAGGCCTACCCGGGACAGCACTACAATGAGCAGTTCTTC

size: once
V: TRBV7-6
J: TRBJ2-2
D: TRBD2
CDR3: CASSSARGAVGELFF
DNA: TGTGCCAGCAGCTCGGCGCGGGGGGCGGTCGGGGAGCTGTTTTTT

size: .
V: TRBV6-1
J: TRBJ1-6
D: TRBD1
CDR3: CASSEMGQGNNSPLHF
DNA: TGTGCCAGCAGTGAAATGGGACAGGGAAACAATTCACCCCTCCACTTT

size: .
V: TRBV5-8
J: TRBJ2-5
D: .
CDR3: CASSLFQAQETQYF
DNA: TGTGCCAGCAGCTTATTCCAGGCTCAAGAGACCCAGTACTTC

size: once
V: TRBV10-3
J: TRBJ2-5
D: .
CDR3: CASWEPLGGQETQYF
DNA: TGTGCCTCGTGGGAGCCTTTAGGGGGCCAAGAGACCCAGTACTTC

size: .
V: TRBV19
J: TRBJ1-1
D: .
CDR3: CASSLQSGNTEAFF
DNA: TGTGCCAGTAGTCTACAGTCGGGGAATACTGAAGCTTTCTTT

size: .
V: TRBV2
J: TRBJ2-2
D: .
CDR3: CASSEAGAGVGELFF
DNA: TGTGCCAGCAGTGAAGCTGGGGCAGGGGTCGGGGAGCTGTTTTTT

size: .
V: TRBV6-5
J: TRBJ1-2
D: TRBD1
CDR3: CASSYAPGTGAYGYTF
DNA: TGTGCCAGCAGTTACGCCCCAGGGACAGGGGCCTATGGCTACACCTTC

size: .
V: TRBV11-2
J: TRBJ2-1
D: .
CDR3: CASSTLGLYNEQFF
DNA: TGTGCCAGCAGCACATTAGGACTTTACAATGAGCAGTTCTTC

size: .
V: TRBV4-1
J: TRBJ2-3
D: TRBD2
CDR3: CASSPLTSGGLDTQYF
DNA: TGCGCCAGCAGCCCTCTAACTAGCGGGGGACTAGATACGCAGTATTTT

size: .
V: TRBV5-1
J: TRBJ1-2
D: .
CDR3: CASSPQGLDGYTF
DNA: TGCGCCAGCAGCCCCCAGGGGCTGGATGGCTACACCTTC

size: .
V: TRBV2
J: TRBJ1-1
D: TRBD1
CDR3: CASSDPVTGVAEAFF
DNA: TGTGCCAGCAGTGATCCCGTGACAGGGGTCGCTGAAGCTTTCTTT

size: .
V: TRBV4-3
J: TRBJ2-5
D: TRBD1
CDR3: CASSRSKTGGGETQYF
DNA: TGCGCCAGCAGTCGCTCAAAGACAGGGGGAGGAGAGACCCAGTACTTC

size: .
V: TRBV27
J: TRBJ2-1
D: .
CDR3: CASSLAGYNEQFF
DNA: TGTGCCAGCAGTTTAGCGGGTTACAATGAGCAGTTCTTC

size: .
V: TRBV28
J: TRBJ1-2
D: .
CDR3: CASSSGRPGSYGYTF
DNA: TGTGCCAGCAGTTCTGGACGACCGGGGTCCTATGGCTACACCTTC

size: .
V: TRBV19
J: TRBJ2-1
D: .
CDR3: CASSIRVGASYNEQFF
DNA: TGTGCCAGTAGTATAAGGGTGGGGGCGTCCTACAATGAGCAGTTCTTC

size: .
V: TRBV29-1
J: TRBJ2-5
D: .
CDR3: CSVGGAGGMETQYF
DNA: TGCAGCGTTGGGGGGGCAGGGGGAATGGAGACCCAGTACTTC

size: .
V: TRBV2
J: TRBJ1-4
D: TRBD1
CDR3: CASSEATGVETNEKLFF
DNA: TGTGCCAGCAGTGAAGCGACAGGGGTGGAAACTAATGAAAAACTGTTTTTT

size: .
V: TRBV21-1
J: TRBJ1-4
D: .
CDR3: CASSQGDRVATNEKLFF
DNA: TGTGCCAGCAGCCAGGGGGACAGGGTAGCAACTAATGAAAAACTGTTTTTT

size: .
V: TRBV4-1
J: TRBJ1-5
D: TRBD1
CDR3: CASSRGTGKGNQPQHF
DNA: TGCGCCAGCAGCCGAGGGACAGGGAAAGGCAATCAGCCCCAGCATTTT

size: once
V: TRBV7-8
J: TRBJ1-1
D: TRBD1
CDR3: CASSSDSSPGTALFEAFF
DNA: TGTGCCAGCAGCTCCGATTCCTCTCCCGGGACAGCTTTATTTGAAGCTTTCTTT

size: few
V: TRBV6-4
J: TRBJ2-1
D: TRBD2
CDR3: CASSVGGGASDEQFF
DNA: TGTGCCAGCAGTGTCGGCGGGGGGGCATCGGATGAGCAGTTCTTC

size: few
V: TRBV7-9
J: TRBJ2-2
D: .
CDR3: CASSLQTVDTGELFF
DNA: TGTGCCAGCAGCTTACAGACAGTAGACACCGGGGAGCTGTTTTTT

size: .
V: TRBV7-2
J: TRBJ2-2
D: TRBD1
CDR3: CASRRDRGNTGELFF
DNA: TGTGCCAGCAGACGAGACAGGGGAAACACCGGGGAGCTGTTTTTT

size: .
V: TRBV5-1
J: TRBJ1-1
D: TRBD1
CDR3: CASSNNQGAPAFF
DNA: TGCGCCAGCAGTAACAACCAGGGGGCGCCGGCTTTCTTT

size: .
V: TRBV4-2
J: TRBJ1-6
D: .
CDR3: CASSHFIQDSPLHF
DNA: TGTGCCAGCAGCCATTTTATACAGGATTCACCCCTCCACTTT

size: .
V: TRBV4-3
J: TRBJ1-1
D: .
CDR3: CASSSVLNTEAFF
DNA: TGCGCCAGCAGCTCGGTCCTGAACACTGAAGCTTTCTTT

size: .
V: TRBV7-9
J: TRBJ2-7
D: TRBD2
CDR3: CASSLKSGALDEQYF
DNA: TGTGCCAGCAGCTTAAAGAGCGGGGCTTTGGACGAGCAGTACTTC

size: once
V: TRBV5-8
J: TRBJ2-1
D: TRBD2
CDR3: CASSEPSGGRSEQFF
DNA: TGTGCCAGCAGCGAACCTAGCGGGGGGCGCTCTGAGCAGTTCTTC

size: once
V: TRBV21-1
J: TRBJ2-5
D: .
CDR3: CASQRVLAGEGETQYF
DNA: TGTGCCAGCCAAAGGGTCCTAGCGGGGGAAGGTGAGACCCAGTACTTC

size: .
V: TRBV7-7
J: TRBJ2-3
D: TRBD2
CDR3: CASSFGREDTQYF
DNA: TGTGCTAGCAGCTTCGGGAGGGAGGATACGCAGTATTTT

size: .
V: TRBV11-2
J: TRBJ1-4
D: .
CDR3: CASSLEASTNEKLFF
DNA: TGTGCCAGCAGCTTAGAGGCATCAACTAATGAAAAACTGTTTTTT